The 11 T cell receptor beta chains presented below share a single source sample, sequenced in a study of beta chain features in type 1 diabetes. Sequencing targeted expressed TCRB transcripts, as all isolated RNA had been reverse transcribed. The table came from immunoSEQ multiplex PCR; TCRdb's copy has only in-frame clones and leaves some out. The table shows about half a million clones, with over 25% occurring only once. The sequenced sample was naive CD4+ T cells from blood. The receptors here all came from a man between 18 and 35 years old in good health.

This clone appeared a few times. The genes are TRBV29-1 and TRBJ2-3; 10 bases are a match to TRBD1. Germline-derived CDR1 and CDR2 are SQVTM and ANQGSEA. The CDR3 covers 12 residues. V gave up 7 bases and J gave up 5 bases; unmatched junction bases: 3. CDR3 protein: CSAGQGGDTQYF. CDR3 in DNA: TGCAGCGCCGGACAGGGGGGAGATACGCAGTATTTT.

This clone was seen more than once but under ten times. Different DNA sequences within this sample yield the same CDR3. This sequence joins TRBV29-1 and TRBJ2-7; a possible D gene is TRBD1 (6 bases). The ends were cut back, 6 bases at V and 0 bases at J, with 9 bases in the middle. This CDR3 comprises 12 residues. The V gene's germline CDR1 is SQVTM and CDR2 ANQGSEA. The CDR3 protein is CSVGDNSYEQYF. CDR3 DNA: TGCAGCGTGGGGGACAACTCCTACGAGCAGTACTTC.

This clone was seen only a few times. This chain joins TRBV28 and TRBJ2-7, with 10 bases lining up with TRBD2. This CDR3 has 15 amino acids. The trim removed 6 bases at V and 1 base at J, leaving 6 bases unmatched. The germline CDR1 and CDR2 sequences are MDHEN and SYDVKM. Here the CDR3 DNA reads TGTGCCAGCAGCCCAAGCGGGAGGGTATCCTACGAGCAGTACTTC. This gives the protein CASSPSGRVSYEQYF.

This CDR3 is CASSQEPWIAGGLTDTQYF. CDR3 nucleotides: TGTGCCAGCAGCCAAGAGCCCTGGATAGCGGGAGGGCTCACAGATACGCAGTATTTT. The rearrangement joins TRBV14 to TRBJ2-3, with 11 positions matching TRBD2. This CDR3 is built from 19 residues. CDR1 is SGHDN, CDR2 FVKESK, per germline. The J segment lost 2 bases and the V segment lost 0 bases, leaving 10 bases of the junction unmatched. The variable domain in full, with the rest retrieved from reference TRBV14 and TRBJ2-3, is EAGVTQFPSHSVIEKGQTVTLRCDPISGHDNLYWYRRVMGKEIKFLLHFVKESKQDESGMPNNRFLAERTGGTYSTLKVQPAELEDSGVYFCASSQEPWIAGGLTDTQYFGPGTRLTVL.

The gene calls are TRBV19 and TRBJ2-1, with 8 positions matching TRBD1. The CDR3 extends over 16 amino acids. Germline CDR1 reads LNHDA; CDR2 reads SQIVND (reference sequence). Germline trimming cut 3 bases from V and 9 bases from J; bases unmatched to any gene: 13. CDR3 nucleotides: TGTGCCAGTAGTATCCGGAGGACAGGGCTTCAGATTGAGCAGTTCTTC. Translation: CASSIRRTGLQIEQFF.

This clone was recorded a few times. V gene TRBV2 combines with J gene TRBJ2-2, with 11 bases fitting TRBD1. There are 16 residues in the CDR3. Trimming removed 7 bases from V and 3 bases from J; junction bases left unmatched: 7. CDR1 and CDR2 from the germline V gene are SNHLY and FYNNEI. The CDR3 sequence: CASKLDRGRDTGELFF. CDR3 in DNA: TGTGCCAGCAAACTGGACAGGGGGCGCGACACCGGGGAGCTGTTTTTT.

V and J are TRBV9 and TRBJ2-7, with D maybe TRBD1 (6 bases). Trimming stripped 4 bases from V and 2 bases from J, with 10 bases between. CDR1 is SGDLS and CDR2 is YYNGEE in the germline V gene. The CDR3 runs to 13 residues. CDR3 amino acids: CASSTGPTYEQYF. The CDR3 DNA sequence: TGTGCCAGCAGCACAGGGCCCACCTACGAGCAGTACTTC. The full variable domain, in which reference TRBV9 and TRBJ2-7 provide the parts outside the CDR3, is DSGVTQTPKHLITATGQRVTLRCSPRSGDLSVYWYQQSLDQGLQFLIQYYNGEERAKGNILERFSAQQFPDLHSELNLSSLELGDSALYFCASSTGPTYEQYFGPGTRLTVT.

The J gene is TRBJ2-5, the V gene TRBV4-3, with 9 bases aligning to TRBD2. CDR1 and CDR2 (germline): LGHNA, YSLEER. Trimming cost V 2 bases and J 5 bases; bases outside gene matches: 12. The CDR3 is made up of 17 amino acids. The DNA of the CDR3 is TGCGCCAGCAGCCAATCCGCCTTAGCGGGAGAGGGGGAGACCCAGTACTTC. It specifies CASSQSALAGEGETQYF.

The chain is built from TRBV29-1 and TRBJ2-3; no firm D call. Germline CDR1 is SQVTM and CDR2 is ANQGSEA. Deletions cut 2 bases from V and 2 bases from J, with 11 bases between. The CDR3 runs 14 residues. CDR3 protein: CSVELGSPTDTQYF. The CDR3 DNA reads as TGCAGCGTTGAATTGGGCAGCCCCACAGATACGCAGTATTTT.

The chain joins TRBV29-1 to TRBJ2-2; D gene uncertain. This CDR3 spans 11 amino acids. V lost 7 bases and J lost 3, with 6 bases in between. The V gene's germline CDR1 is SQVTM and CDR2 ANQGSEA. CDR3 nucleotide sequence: TGCAGCGGACGCGACACCGGGGAGCTGTTTTTT. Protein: CSGRDTGELFF.

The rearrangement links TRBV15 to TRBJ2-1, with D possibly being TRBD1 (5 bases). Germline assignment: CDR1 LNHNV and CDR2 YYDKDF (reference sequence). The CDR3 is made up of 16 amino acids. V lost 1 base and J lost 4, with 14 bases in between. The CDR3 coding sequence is TGTGCCACCAGCAGAGGCCCGACAGCTTATTACAATGAGCAGTTCTTC. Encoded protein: CATSRGPTAYYNEQFF.